The source of this T cell receptor beta chain is a study of CD8 T cells in ankylosing spondylitis. It was by quantitative 5'-RACE with molecular barcodes that TCR beta libraries were made. In TCRdb, the 5' RACE reads were re-called with MiXCR into one record per CDR3 protein. In the table there are more than 650,000 distinct CDR3 sequences, about an eighth of which are singletons. V lost 3 bases to trimming and J lost 11 bases, with 14 bases between them. Germline V gives CDR1 KGHSH, CDR2 LQKENI. The CDR3 has 14 residues. Study-level results: In peripheral blood, disease-linked CD8+ clones occurred at relatively low frequencies. Reported data indicate significant enrichment of disease-linked clones within matched ankylosing spondylitis synovial fluid. Apparently characteristic of ankylosing spondylitis blood was a TCR beta motif (roughly eight highly homologous variants).

This clonotype was counted only a few times. Its target is not known. This receptor was taken from a male donor with ankylosing spondylitis. The sequencing sample was made of blood, either unsorted or a sorted T cell fraction (not recorded which). This chain joins TRBV18 and TRBJ1-6; a weak D match, TRBD1 (5 bases). In DNA, the CDR3 is TGTGCCAGCTCACCTCCCCGACAGTCTGCACCCCTCCACTTT. Translation: CASSPPRQSAPLHF.